The T cell receptor beta chain under discussion was sequenced for a study of T-cell memory formation after mild COVID-19. Trimming removed 1 base from V and 5 bases from J; junction bases left unmatched: 10. Germline V gives CDR1 MGHRA, CDR2 YSYEKL. This CDR3 region has 17 residues. TCRdb reprocessed the 5' RACE reads with MiXCR, giving one entry per CDR3 protein. The data hold roughly 140,000 distinct CDR3 sequences, with 14% to 15% observed a single time. Worth noting for this clonotype: What it binds is not known.

General study results and limits: Day 15 to 85 contractors were CD4/CD8 balanced; later expanders leaned CD4+.

This receptor was taken from an adult woman who had mild COVID-19 (a few samples of this study predate the infection). Cell type and time point are not known. Sequencing input: PBMCs or a T cell subset sorted from them (not recorded which). V and J are TRBV4-1 and TRBJ2-5; 10 nucleotides agree with TRBD1. The CDR3 sequence: CASSQGPGQGVQETQYF. CDR3 coding DNA: TGCGCCAGCAGCCAAGGTCCCGGACAGGGGGTCCAGGAGACCCAGTACTTC.